Each of the 17 T cell receptor beta chains below was sequenced from the same sample in a study of T-cell reconstitution after alpha-beta-depleted transplantation in children. As it was prepared, the TCRbeta library received unique molecular identifiers. A single record per CDR3 protein comes from TCRdb applying MiXCR to the PCR reads. The sample shows approximately 1,000,000 distinct CDR3 sequences, roughly 29% of them seen only once. The sample consisted of PBMCs, mostly from graft donor cells, taken 360 days after TCRalphabeta/CD19-depleted stem cell transplant. The receptors were gathered from a boy less than two years old who had a stem cell transplant for SCID, so the T cells may come from the graft donor.

The rearrangement links TRBV2 to TRBJ2-1; weak D call: TRBD1 (5 bases). Trimming removed 3 bases at V and 10 bases at J, with 7 bases between. From germline, CDR1 is SNHLY and CDR2 FYNNEI. The CDR3 spans 11 residues. The CDR3 spells CASSEGQEQFF. The CDR3 DNA reads TGTGCCAGCAGTGAGGGGCAGGAGCAGTTCTTC.

This clonotype appeared a few times. The chain is built from TRBV28 and TRBJ2-7, with D perhaps matching TRBD1 (6 bases). This CDR3 spans 16 amino acids. The germline V and J ends were trimmed by 6 bases and 1 base, with 19 bases remaining between them. CDR1 is MDHEN and CDR2 is SYDVKM in the germline V gene. CDR3 in amino acids: CASSLRQASSSYEQYF. CDR3 in DNA: TGTGCCAGCAGCCTCCGACAGGCCTCCTCTTCCTACGAGCAGTACTTC.

This clonotype was recorded a few times. The chain is built from TRBV29-1 and TRBJ2-5; D perhaps matches TRBD2 (6 bases). The CDR3 runs 14 residues. The V end lost 3 bases, the J end lost 2 bases, and 13 bases lay between the germline ends. Germline CDR1 reads SQVTM; CDR2 reads ANQGSEA. The CDR3 coding sequence is TGCAGCGTTGAGGGCGGGGCGGATCAAGAGACCCAGTACTTC. This sequence encodes CSVEGGADQETQYF.

V gene TRBV5-1 combines with J gene TRBJ2-3; D might be TRBD2 (6 bases). The germline V gene has CDR1 SGHRS and CDR2 YFSETQ. V was shortened by 2 bases and J by 6 bases, with 13 bases between the two germline ends. This CDR3 contains 14 residues. The CDR3 protein is CASSFGTEIDTQYF. The CDR3 DNA sequence: TGCGCCAGCAGCTTTGGGACTGAGATCGATACGCAGTATTTT.

The CDR3, as DNA: TGCAGTGCTCCGCCGACGTCCTCCTACAATGAGCAGTTCTTC. It is translated as CSAPPTSSYNEQFF. V gene TRBV20-1 combines with J gene TRBJ2-1; D is unclear. Germline V CDR1 and CDR2: DFQATT, SNEGSKA (reference sequence). The CDR3 has 14 amino acids. With 5 bases removed from V and 0 bases from J, the gap between germline ends came to 11 bases.

This clonotype was recorded a few times. The chain carries TRBV4-3 and TRBJ2-4; D perhaps matches TRBD2 (6 bases). Germline CDR1 reads LGHNA; CDR2 reads YSLEER. This CDR3 spans 15 amino acids. Trimming took 8 bases from V and 3 from J, leaving 17 bases between them. CDR3 bases: TGCGCCAGCGCCCGGGGACTCTGGGACAAAAACATTCAGTACTTC. This gives the protein CASARGLWDKNIQYF.

This chain uses TRBV20-1 with TRBJ2-1; D remains unclear. From germline, CDR1 is DFQATT and CDR2 SNEGSKA (reference sequence). This CDR3 has 13 residues. V lost 3 bases and J lost 9, with 15 bases in between. CDR3 in DNA: TGCAGTGCTAGCGGCCACTACAACAGTGAGCAGTTCTTC. Protein: CSASGHYNSEQFF.

This clonotype has more than one count but fewer than ten. This chain connects TRBV9 to TRBJ1-2, with D perhaps matching TRBD1 (6 bases). Per the germline V gene, CDR1 is SGDLS and CDR2 is YYNGEE. Trimming left V 0 bases short and J 4 bases short, with 10 bases between. This CDR3 has 14 amino acids. CDR3 sequence (DNA): TGTGCCAGCAGCGTAGAAGGGGGACCCTATGGCTACACCTTC. Encoded protein: CASSVEGGPYGYTF.

The chain employs TRBV12-3 or TRBV12-4 and TRBJ1-1, with TRBD1 identical over 8 bases. The CDR3 is made up of 14 amino acids. Trimming took 1 base from V and 5 from J; bases not matched to a gene: 3. The CDR3 sequence is CASSLDRGWTEAFF. CDR3 sequence (DNA): TGTGCCAGCAGTTTAGACAGGGGGTGGACTGAAGCTTTCTTT.

This clonotype showed up just once. This chain connects TRBV6-6 to TRBJ1-5, with D possibly being TRBD1 (6 bases). Germline V gene data show CDR1 as MNHNY and CDR2 as SVGAGI (reference sequence). Trimming cost V 7 bases and J 7 bases, with 11 bases left between them. CDR3 size: 12 residues. The CDR3 sequence is CASTTDRQPQHF. CDR3 DNA sequence: TGTGCCAGCACCACGGACAGACAGCCCCAGCATTTT.

The V gene is TRBV20-1, the J gene TRBJ1-5; the D is unclear. Trimming cost V 4 bases and J 3 bases, with 13 bases left between them. CDR1 and CDR2 (germline): DFQATT, SNEGSKA (reference sequence). The CDR3 has 14 amino acids. Here the CDR3 reads CSAIDGFNNQPQHF. CDR3 sequence (DNA): TGCAGTGCTATAGACGGGTTTAACAATCAGCCCCAGCATTTT.

The chain joins TRBV7-9 to TRBJ2-7; possibly TRBD1 for D (6 bases). In germline, CDR1 is SEHNR, CDR2 FQNEAQ (reference sequence). The ends were cut back, 1 base at V and 3 bases at J, with 19 bases in the middle. This CDR3 region has 17 residues. CDR3 nucleotides: TGTGCCAGCAGCTTAGGGGATATGGCCAGGGGACACTACGAGCAGTACTTC. Translating it yields CASSLGDMARGHYEQYF. Full variable domain (rest looked up from reference TRBV7-9 and TRBJ2-7): DTGVSQNPRHKITKRGQNVTFRCDPISEHNRLYWYRQTLGQGPEFLTYFQNEAQLEKSRLLSDRFSAERPKGSFSTLEIQRTEQGDSAMYLCASSLGDMARGHYEQYFGPGTRLTVT.

The gene calls are TRBV6-1 and TRBJ2-7; 8 bases map to TRBD1. This CDR3 is 15 amino acids long. V dropped 1 base and J dropped 3; count of bases not matched to a gene: 5. The germline V gene encodes CDR1 MNHNS and CDR2 SASEGT. CDR3 nucleotides: TGTGCCAGCAGTGAAGACTGGACAGGGCGCTACGAGCAGTACTTC. This translates into CASSEDWTGRYEQYF.

This clonotype was counted a few times. The chain couples TRBV12-3 or TRBV12-4 to TRBJ1-1; D is unresolved. V was shortened by 5 bases and J by 4 bases, with 14 bases between the two germline ends. The CDR3 contains 14 residues. Here the CDR3 DNA reads TGTGCCAGCAGTGACGGGTGGCCGAGCACTGAAGCTTTCTTT. It encodes CASSDGWPSTEAFF.

The chain couples TRBV29-1 to TRBJ1-2; no firm D call. Per the germline V gene, CDR1 is SQVTM and CDR2 is ANQGSEA. The CDR3 has 12 amino acids. V lost 4 bases and J lost 8, with 14 bases in between. CDR3 nucleotide sequence: TGCAGCGTTGTTGGGGTAGTCGAGGGCTACACCTTC. Residues: CSVVGVVEGYTF.

V and J are TRBV7-2 and TRBJ2-3; 7 bases align to TRBD2. The CDR3 has 15 amino acids. The V and J ends lost 2 bases and 3 bases, in that order; junction bases with no gene match: 5. The germline CDR1 and CDR2 sequences are SGHTA and FQGNSA. The CDR3, as DNA: TGTGCCAGCAGCTTACAGGCTAGCGGTACAGATACGCAGTATTTT. It specifies CASSLQASGTDTQYF.

The chain joins TRBV2 to TRBJ2-5, with D possibly called TRBD1 or TRBD2 (6 bases each). The V gene lost 5 bases and the J gene lost 4 bases, with 17 bases spanning the gap. CDR3 length: 15 amino acids. CDR1 is SNHLY, CDR2 FYNNEI, per germline. The CDR3 here is CASSSLGGLGETQYF. Written as DNA, the CDR3 is TGTGCCAGCAGTTCCCTAGGGGGGTTGGGAGAGACCCAGTACTTC. The full variable domain, with the rest looked up from reference TRBV2 and TRBJ2-5, is EPEVTQTPSHQVTQMGQEVILRCVPISNHLYFYWYRQILGQKVEFLVSFYNNEISEKSEIFDDQFSVERPDGSNFTLKIRSTKLEDSAMYFCASSSLGGLGETQYFGPGTRLLVL.